These 3 T cell receptor beta chains share one sample of origin, sequenced in a study of blood T cell repertoires in COVID-19. TCRdb's table, derived via immunoSEQ multiplex PCR, lists solely in-frame clones and lacks some. This table holds 200,000 to 300,000 clones, about 84% found once. Input material: PBMCs or T cells enriched from blood (not recorded which). Receptor source: a woman aged 45-65 years who had recovered from COVID-19.

V usage is TRBV13 and J usage is TRBJ1-6; the match to TRBD1 covers 7 bases. CDR3 length equals 15 residues. V was clipped by 5 bases and J by 8 bases; unmatched bases: 9. Germline lookup yields CDR1 PRHDT and CDR2 FYEKMQ (reference sequence). The CDR3 protein is CASSPRQGAHSPLHF. CDR3 DNA: TGTGCCAGCAGCCCGCGACAGGGTGCACATTCACCCCTCCACTTT.

V and J are TRBV30 and TRBJ1-5; possible D gene TRBD1, 6 bases. Germline-derived CDR1 and CDR2 are GTSNPN and SVGIG (reference sequence). There are 16 residues in the CDR3. The V end was cut by 1 base, the J end by 6 bases, with 19 bases between. The CDR3 sequence is CAWSDRTVRLRQPQHF. In DNA, the CDR3 is TGTGCCTGGAGTGACCGGACAGTCCGGCTCCGTCAGCCCCAGCATTTT. The variable domain in full, completed from reference TRBV30 and TRBJ1-5, reads SQTIHQWPATLVQPVGSPLSLECTVEGTSNPNLYWYRQAAGRGLQLLFYSVGIGQISSEVPQNLSASRPQDRQFILSSKKLLLSDSGFYLCAWSDRTVRLRQPQHFGDGTRLSIL.

The genes are TRBV18 and TRBJ1-2, with 7 bases identical to TRBD1. V shed 4 bases and J 2 bases; nucleotides not matched to a gene: 1. The CDR3 is made up of 13 amino acids. The germline V gene has CDR1 KGHSH and CDR2 LQKENI. In nucleotides, the CDR3 is TGTGCCAGCTCACGACAGGGAAACTATGGCTACACCTTC. This gives the protein CASSRQGNYGYTF.